The clone carrying this TCR beta chain was found a few times. Its specificity is not known. This sample is drawn from a study of response to subunit inactivated influenza vaccine. Whole-study findings and limits: Few new T cells, the authors suggested, are recruited by each seasonal influenza vaccination.

CDR1 SGHTA and CDR2 FQGNSA come from the germline V gene. This CDR3 region has 14 residues. Trimming left V 1 base short and J 0 bases short, with 4 bases between. TCRdb processed the RT-PCR reads anew with MiXCR; each CDR3 protein has one entry. The sample gives some 520,000 distinct CDR3 sequences, approximately 17% of which show up once; roughly 3% is in the top ten. The receptor comes from a man aged 45 to 75 who received an inactivated influenza vaccine. Sequenced here: CD4+ T cells sorted from PBMCs, sampled approximately 25 months after vaccination. This chain joins TRBV7-2 and TRBJ1-5, with unresolved D. The CDR3 coding sequence is TGTGCCAGCAGCTTAGGGTTTAGCAATCAGCCCCAGCATTTT. Translating gives CASSLGFSNQPQHF.